These T cell receptor beta chains were read from a single sample in a study of cytomegalovirus exposure and HLA in healthy donors. The data were produced by immunoSEQ multiplex PCR, yet TCRdb's version contains in-frame clones alone and is incomplete. The table has 120,000 or so clones, around 80% seen once. Sequencing was carried out using PBMCs. The source is a man younger than 45 in good health and CMV-seronegative. Both conserved end residues are part of each CDR3. A D gene is named only where the DNA matches it firmly. Clone size is stated in some rows and not others, as once, few, many or a class when expanded.

CDR3nt | CDR3aa | d_gene | j_gene | abundance | v_gene
TGTGCCAGCATCACACCACAGAACACTGAAGCTTTCTTT | CASITPQNTEAFF | NA | TRBJ1-1 | once | TRBV6-1
TGTGCCAGCAGCTTAGTTCGGGTTAGCGGGGGGGCCTCAGATACGCAGTATTTT | CASSLVRVSGGASDTQYF | TRBD2 | TRBJ2-3 | NA | TRBV7-2
TGTGCCAGTATGATGCGAACCACAGGGGACACCGGGGAGCTGTTTTTT | CASMMRTTGDTGELFF | TRBD1 | TRBJ2-2 | NA | TRBV5-4
TGTGCCAGCAGCTTGGGACTAGCGGGAGATGAGCAGTTCTTC | CASSLGLAGDEQFF | TRBD2 | TRBJ2-1 | few | TRBV5-6
TGCGCCAGCAGCAGAGGACAGGGAAGCTCCTACAATGAGCAGTTCTTC | CASSRGQGSSYNEQFF | TRBD1 | TRBJ2-1 | NA | TRBV5-1
TGTGCCAGCAGCTTAGGGGAGGGAAGCTATGGCTACACCTTC | CASSLGEGSYGYTF | NA | TRBJ1-2 | NA | TRBV7-9
TGTGCCAGCTCACCGGGGACAGGGGTATTGAATCAGCCCCAGCATTTT | CASSPGTGVLNQPQHF | TRBD1 | TRBJ1-5 | NA | TRBV18
TGTGCCAGCAGCAGACAGCCGGGCAATCAGCCCCAGCATTTT | CASSRQPGNQPQHF | NA | TRBJ1-5 | NA | TRBV6-6
TGTGCCACGGAGGACTTGACCTACGAGCAGTACTTC | CATEDLTYEQYF | NA | TRBJ2-7 | NA | TRBV10-3
TGTGCCAGCAGTACCAGGGTCGGGAATCAGCCCCAGCATTTT | CASSTRVGNQPQHF | NA | TRBJ1-5 | NA | TRBV6-5
TGTGCCAGCTCAGACCAAGGGGGGGGCAGGAGCAATCAGCCCCAGCATTTT | CASSDQGGGRSNQPQHF | NA | TRBJ1-5 | once | TRBV18
TGTGCCAGCAGTGAAGCGTCCGGAGCCTCTGGGGCCAACGTCCTGACTTTC | CASSEASGASGANVLTF | NA | TRBJ2-6 | NA | TRBV6-1
TGTGCCAGCTCACCCCTAGACAGAGAGAGCTACACCTTC | CASSPLDRESYTF | NA | TRBJ1-2 | NA | TRBV18
TGTGCCAGCAGCTTAGAGGGACAGGCAAGCTACGAGCAGTACTTC | CASSLEGQASYEQYF | TRBD1 | TRBJ2-7 | few | TRBV13
TGCGCCAGCAGTGAGTCTCCCGAGGGACAGGCCCTCTATGGCTACACCTTC | CASSESPEGQALYGYTF | TRBD1 | TRBJ1-2 | NA | TRBV10-2
TGCGCCAGCAGCCAAGATCTGGCGGTCCGTTCCTACGAGCAGTACTTC | CASSQDLAVRSYEQYF | NA | TRBJ2-7 | NA | TRBV4-1
TGTGCCAGTAGATCCGTTGGCGGAGCCCGGGTACATCAGCCCCAGCATTTT | CASRSVGGARVHQPQHF | NA | TRBJ1-5 | NA | TRBV19
TGTGCCAGTAGTATACATCGGGGGGGTCCCTACAATGAGCAGTTCTTC | CASSIHRGGPYNEQFF | TRBD2 | TRBJ2-1 | once | TRBV19
TGCGCCAGCAGCCAGGAAGTAGCGGGGGCGTACAATGAGCAGTTCTTC | CASSQEVAGAYNEQFF | TRBD2 | TRBJ2-1 | few | TRBV4-3
TGTGCCAGCAGCTTAGTGCGACACCCCACCGGGGAGCTGTTTTTT | CASSLVRHPTGELFF | NA | TRBJ2-2 | NA | TRBV11-2
TGTGCCAGCAGCTTAAGTAGGGCTAGCGGCCTGAATGAGCAGTTCTTC | CASSLSRASGLNEQFF | TRBD2 | TRBJ2-1 | NA | TRBV11-2
TGTGCCAGCAGTTTTGTTAGCTCCTACAATGAGCAGTTCTTC | CASSFVSSYNEQFF | NA | TRBJ2-1 | NA | TRBV27
TGTGCCACCAGCAGAGCGGGGGGCGCCACAGATACGCAGTATTTT | CATSRAGGATDTQYF | NA | TRBJ2-3 | NA | TRBV15
TGCAGCATTGAACGGGTAACTGAAGCCTTCTTT | CSIERVTEAFF | NA | TRBJ1-1 | NA | TRBV29-1
TGTGCCAGCAGTGGACAGGGGGCAGAGACCCAGTACTTC | CASSGQGAETQYF | TRBD1 | TRBJ2-5 | NA | TRBV6-1
TGCGCCAGCAGATACGGGACGGGGGACTCTGGAAACACCATATATTTT | CASRYGTGDSGNTIYF | NA | TRBJ1-3 | NA | TRBV4-1
TGCGCCAGCAAGTCTAGCGGGATCGGGGAGCTGTTTTTT | CASKSSGIGELFF | TRBD2 | TRBJ2-2 | NA | TRBV10-2
TGTGCCACCAGCAGACGGACAGGGTTCAACAATGAGCAGTTCTTC | CATSRRTGFNNEQFF | TRBD1 | TRBJ2-1 | NA | TRBV15
TGTGCCAGCATAGATAGGAACACCGGGGAGCTGTTTTTT | CASIDRNTGELFF | NA | TRBJ2-2 | few | TRBV27
TGTGCCAGCAGCCAGCGACAGAATATGAACACTGAAGCTTTCTTT | CASSQRQNMNTEAFF | NA | TRBJ1-1 | NA | TRBV9
TGTGCCAGTAACCCGGGGGTCCTCGATACGCAGTATTTT | CASNPGVLDTQYF | NA | TRBJ2-3 | NA | TRBV28